This T cell receptor (beta chain) was sequenced for a study of tumor and adjacent non-tumor tissue in lung cancer. Per germline, CDR1 MNHEY and CDR2 SVGAGI. There are 16 residues in the CDR3. No cell sorting was done before RNA was extracted from the tissue. This non-tumor lung sample came from over 3 cm beyond the tumor edge. Concerning this clonotype itself: The junction shows a germline mismatch at one end, possibly a read error.

The library came from three nested PCR rounds adapted from ARM-PCR protocols. Using its own MiXCR run on the multiplex PCR reads, TCRdb lists one record per CDR3 protein. Among roughly 67,000 distinct CDR3 sequences listed, roughly three quarters were seen once. V gene TRBV6-5 combines with J gene TRBJ2-1, with TRBD2 identical over 8 bases. This receptor was obtained from a man in his sixties with non-small cell lung cancer. The specimen sequenced was distant non-tumor lung tissue. The CDR3 protein is CASSTKRGGHYNEHFF. The CDR3 nucleotides read TGTGCCAGCAGCACCAAACGGGGGGGGCACTACAATGAGCACTTCTTC.